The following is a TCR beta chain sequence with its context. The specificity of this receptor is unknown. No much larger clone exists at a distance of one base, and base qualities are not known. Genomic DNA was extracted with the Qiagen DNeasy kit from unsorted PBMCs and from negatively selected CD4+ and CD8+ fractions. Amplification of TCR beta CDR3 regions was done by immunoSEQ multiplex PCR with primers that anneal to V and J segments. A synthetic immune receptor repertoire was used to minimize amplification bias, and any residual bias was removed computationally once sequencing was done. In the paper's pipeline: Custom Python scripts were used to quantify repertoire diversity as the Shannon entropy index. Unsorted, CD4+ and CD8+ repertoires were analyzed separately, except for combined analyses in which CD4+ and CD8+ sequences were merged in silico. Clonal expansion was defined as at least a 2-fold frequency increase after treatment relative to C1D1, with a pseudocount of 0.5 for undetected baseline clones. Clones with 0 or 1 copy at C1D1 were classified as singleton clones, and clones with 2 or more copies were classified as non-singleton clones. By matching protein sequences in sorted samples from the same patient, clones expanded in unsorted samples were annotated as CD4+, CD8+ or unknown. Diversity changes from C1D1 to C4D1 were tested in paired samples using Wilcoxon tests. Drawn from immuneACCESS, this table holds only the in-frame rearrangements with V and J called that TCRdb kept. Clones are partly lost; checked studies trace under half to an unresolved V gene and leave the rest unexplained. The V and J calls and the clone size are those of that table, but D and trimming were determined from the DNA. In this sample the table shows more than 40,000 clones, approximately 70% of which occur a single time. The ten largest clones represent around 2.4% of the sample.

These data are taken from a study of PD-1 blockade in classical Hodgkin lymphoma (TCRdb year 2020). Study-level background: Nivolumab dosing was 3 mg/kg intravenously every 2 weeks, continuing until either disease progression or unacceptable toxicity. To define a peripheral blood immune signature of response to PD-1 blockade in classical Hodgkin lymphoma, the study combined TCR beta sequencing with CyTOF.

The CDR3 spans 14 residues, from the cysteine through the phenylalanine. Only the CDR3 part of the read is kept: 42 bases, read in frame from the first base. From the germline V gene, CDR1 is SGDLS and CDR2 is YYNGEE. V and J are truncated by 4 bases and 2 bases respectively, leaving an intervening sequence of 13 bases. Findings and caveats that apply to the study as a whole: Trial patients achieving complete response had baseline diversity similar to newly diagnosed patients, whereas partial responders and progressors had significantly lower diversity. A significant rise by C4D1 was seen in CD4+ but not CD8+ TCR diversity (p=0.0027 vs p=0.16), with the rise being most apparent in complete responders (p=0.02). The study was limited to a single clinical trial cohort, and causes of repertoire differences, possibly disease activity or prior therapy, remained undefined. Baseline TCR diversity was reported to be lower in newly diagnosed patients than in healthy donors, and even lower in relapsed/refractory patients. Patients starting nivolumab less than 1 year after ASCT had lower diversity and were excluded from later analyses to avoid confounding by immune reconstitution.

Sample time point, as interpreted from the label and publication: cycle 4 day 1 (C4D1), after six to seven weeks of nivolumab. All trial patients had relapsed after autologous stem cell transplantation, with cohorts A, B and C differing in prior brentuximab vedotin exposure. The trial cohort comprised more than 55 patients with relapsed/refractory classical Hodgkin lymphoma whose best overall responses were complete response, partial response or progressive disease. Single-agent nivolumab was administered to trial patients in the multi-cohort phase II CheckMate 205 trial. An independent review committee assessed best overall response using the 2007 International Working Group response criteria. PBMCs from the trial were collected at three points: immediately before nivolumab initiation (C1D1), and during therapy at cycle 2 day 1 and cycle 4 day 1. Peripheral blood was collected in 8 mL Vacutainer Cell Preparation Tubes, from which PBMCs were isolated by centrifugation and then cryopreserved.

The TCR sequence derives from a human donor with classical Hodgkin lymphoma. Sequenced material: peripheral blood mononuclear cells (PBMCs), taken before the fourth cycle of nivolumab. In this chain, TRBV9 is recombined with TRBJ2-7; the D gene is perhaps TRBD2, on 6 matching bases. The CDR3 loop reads CASSPGTAPYEQYF. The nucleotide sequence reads TGTGCCAGCAGCCCGGGGACTGCACCCTACGAGCAGTACTTC.